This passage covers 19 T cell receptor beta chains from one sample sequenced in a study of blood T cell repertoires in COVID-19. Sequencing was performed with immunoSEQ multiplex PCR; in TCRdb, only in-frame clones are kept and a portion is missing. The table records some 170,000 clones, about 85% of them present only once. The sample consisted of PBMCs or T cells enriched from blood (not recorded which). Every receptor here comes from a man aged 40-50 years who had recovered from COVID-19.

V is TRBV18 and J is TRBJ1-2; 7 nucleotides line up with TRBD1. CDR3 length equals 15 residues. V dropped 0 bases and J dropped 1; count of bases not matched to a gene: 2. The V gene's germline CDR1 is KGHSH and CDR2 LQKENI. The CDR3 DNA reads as TGTGCCAGCTCACCACCAAGGGACAGTAACTATGGCTACACCTTC. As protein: CASSPPRDSNYGYTF.

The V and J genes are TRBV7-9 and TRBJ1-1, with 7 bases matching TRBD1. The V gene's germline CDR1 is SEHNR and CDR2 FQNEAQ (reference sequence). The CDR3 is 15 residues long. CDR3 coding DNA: TGTGCTACCCTGATGGAAGAGACAGGGAGCACTGAAGCTTTCTTT. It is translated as CATLMEETGSTEAFF. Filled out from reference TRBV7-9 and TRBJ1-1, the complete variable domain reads DTGVSQNPRHKITKRGQNVTFRCDPISEHNRLYWYRQTLGQGPEFLTYFQNEAQLEKSRLLSDRFSAERPKGSFSTLEIQRTEQGDSAMYLCATLMEETGSTEAFFGQGTRLTVV.

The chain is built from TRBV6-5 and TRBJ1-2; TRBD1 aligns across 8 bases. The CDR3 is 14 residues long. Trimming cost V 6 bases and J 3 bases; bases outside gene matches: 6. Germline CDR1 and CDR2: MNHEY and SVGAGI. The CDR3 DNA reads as TGTGCCAGCAGCCGACTGACAGGGGACTATGGCTACACCTTC. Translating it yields CASSRLTGDYGYTF.

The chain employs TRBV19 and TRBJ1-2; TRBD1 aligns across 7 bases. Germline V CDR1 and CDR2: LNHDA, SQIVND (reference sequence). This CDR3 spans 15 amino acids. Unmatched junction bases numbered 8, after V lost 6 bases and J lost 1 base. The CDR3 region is CASREWDSNNYGYTF. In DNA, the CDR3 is TGTGCCAGTAGGGAATGGGACAGTAATAACTATGGCTACACCTTC.

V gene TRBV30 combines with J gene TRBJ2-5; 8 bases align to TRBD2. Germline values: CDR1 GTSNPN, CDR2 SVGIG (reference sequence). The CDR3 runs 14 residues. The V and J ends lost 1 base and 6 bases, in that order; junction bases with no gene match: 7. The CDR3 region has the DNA TGTGCCTGGAGTGGACTAGCGTCGCAGAAGACCCAGTACTTC. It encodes CAWSGLASQKTQYF.

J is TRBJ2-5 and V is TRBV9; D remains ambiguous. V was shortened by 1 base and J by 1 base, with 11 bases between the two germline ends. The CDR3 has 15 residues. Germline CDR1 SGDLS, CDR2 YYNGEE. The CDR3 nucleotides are TGTGCCAGCAGCGTATATTCGGCGGCCCAAGAGACCCAGTACTTC. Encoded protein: CASSVYSAAQETQYF.

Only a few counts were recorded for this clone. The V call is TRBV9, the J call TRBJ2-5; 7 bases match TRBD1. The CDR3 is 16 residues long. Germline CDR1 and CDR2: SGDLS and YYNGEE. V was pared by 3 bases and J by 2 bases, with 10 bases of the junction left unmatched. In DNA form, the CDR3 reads TGTGCCAGCAGCGCGAGGGGGCAGGGTTTACAAGAGACCCAGTACTTC. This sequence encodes CASSARGQGLQETQYF. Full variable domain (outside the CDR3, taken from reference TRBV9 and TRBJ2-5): DSGVTQTPKHLITATGQRVTLRCSPRSGDLSVYWYQQSLDQGLQFLIQYYNGEERAKGNILERFSAQQFPDLHSELNLSSLELGDSALYFCASSARGQGLQETQYFGPGTRLLVL.

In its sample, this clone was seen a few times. In DNA, the CDR3 is TGTGCCTGGAGTGTAAGGTCGGCTGCGGCTAACTATGGCTACACCTTC. Protein: CAWSVRSAAANYGYTF. This chain joins TRBV30 and TRBJ1-2, with D uncertain. The germline CDR1 and CDR2 sequences are GTSNPN and SVGIG (reference sequence). This CDR3 comprises 16 residues. Between the trimmed V and J ends, which lost 0 bases and 0 bases, there was a span of 14 bases. Looking up the rest from reference TRBV30 and TRBJ1-2 gives the full variable domain: SQTIHQWPATLVQPVGSPLSLECTVEGTSNPNLYWYRQAAGRGLQLLFYSVGIGQISSEVPQNLSASRPQDRQFILSSKKLLLSDSGFYLCAWSVRSAAANYGYTFGSGTRLTVV.

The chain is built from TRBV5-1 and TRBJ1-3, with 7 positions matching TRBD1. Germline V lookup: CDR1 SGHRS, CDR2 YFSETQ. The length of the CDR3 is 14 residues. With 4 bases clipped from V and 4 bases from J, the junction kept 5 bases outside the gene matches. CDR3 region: CASSQGTAGNTIYF. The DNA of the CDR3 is TGCGCCAGCAGCCAGGGGACAGCGGGAAACACCATATATTTT.

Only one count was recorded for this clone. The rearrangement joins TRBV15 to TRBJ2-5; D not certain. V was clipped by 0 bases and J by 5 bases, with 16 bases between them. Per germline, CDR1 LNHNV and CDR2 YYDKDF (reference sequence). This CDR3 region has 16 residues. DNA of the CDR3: TGTGCCACCAGCAGAGAGCCCCTCCCCCCCGAGGAGACCCAGTACTTC. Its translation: CATSREPLPPEETQYF. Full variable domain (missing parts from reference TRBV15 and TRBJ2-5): DAMVIQNPRYQVTQFGKPVTLSCSQTLNHNVMYWYQQKSSQAPKLLFHYYDKDFNNEADTPDNFQSRRPNTSFCFLDIRSPGLGDTAMYLCATSREPLPPEETQYFGPGTRLLVL.

CDR3: CASSLDMNTEAFF. The CDR3 region has the DNA TGTGCCAGCAGTTTAGATATGAACACTGAAGCTTTCTTT. This chain links TRBV12-3 or TRBV12-4 with TRBJ1-1; D is undetermined. The CDR3 sequence is 13 residues long. V was cut by 1 base and J by 0 bases, with 3 bases left in between.

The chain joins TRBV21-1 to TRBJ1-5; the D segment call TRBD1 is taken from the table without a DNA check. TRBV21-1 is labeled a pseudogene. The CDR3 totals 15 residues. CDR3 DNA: TGTGCCAGCAGCACACGCCCAGATAGCAATCAGCCCCAGCATTTT. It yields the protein CASSTRPDSNQPQHF.

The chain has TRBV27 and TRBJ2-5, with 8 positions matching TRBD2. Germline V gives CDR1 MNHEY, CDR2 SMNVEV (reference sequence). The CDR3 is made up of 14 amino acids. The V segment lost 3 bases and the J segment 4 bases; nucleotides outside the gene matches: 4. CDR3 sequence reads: CASSFREGPETQYF. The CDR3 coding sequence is TGTGCCAGCAGTTTCCGGGAGGGCCCAGAGACCCAGTACTTC.

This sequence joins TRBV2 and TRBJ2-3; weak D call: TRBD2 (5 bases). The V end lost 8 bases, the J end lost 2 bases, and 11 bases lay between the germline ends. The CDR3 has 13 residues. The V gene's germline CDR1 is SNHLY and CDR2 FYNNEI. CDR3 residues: CASLRDYTDTQYF. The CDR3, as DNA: TGTGCCAGCCTCCGGGATTACACAGATACGCAGTATTTT.

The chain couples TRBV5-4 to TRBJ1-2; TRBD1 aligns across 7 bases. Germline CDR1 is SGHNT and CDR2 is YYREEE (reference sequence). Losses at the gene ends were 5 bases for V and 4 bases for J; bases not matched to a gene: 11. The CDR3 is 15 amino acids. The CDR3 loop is CASRGYETGSYGYTF. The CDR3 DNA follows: TGTGCCAGCAGGGGATATGAGACAGGGAGCTATGGCTACACCTTC.

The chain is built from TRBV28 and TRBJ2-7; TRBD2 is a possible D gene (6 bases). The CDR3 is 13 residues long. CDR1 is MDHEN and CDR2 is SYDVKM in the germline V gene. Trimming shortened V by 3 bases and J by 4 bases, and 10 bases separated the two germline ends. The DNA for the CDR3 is TGTGCCAGCAGTTTTAAGGGACTTTACGAGCAGTACTTC. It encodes CASSFKGLYEQYF.

DNA for the CDR3: TGCGCCAGCAGCTTGACTAGCGGGGTCTACAATGAGCAGTTCTTC. Translation gives CASSLTSGVYNEQFF. V gene TRBV5-1 combines with J gene TRBJ2-1; 10 nucleotides line up with TRBD2. Losses at the gene ends were 1 base for V and 3 bases for J; bases not matched to a gene: 1. Germline assignment: CDR1 SGHRS and CDR2 YFSETQ. The CDR3 is 15 amino acids.

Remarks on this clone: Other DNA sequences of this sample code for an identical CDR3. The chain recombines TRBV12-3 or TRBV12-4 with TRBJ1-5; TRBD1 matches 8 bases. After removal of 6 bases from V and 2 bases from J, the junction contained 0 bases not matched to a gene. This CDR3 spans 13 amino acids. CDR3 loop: CASRDRGNQPQHF. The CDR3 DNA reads TGTGCCAGCAGGGACAGGGGCAATCAGCCCCAGCATTTT.

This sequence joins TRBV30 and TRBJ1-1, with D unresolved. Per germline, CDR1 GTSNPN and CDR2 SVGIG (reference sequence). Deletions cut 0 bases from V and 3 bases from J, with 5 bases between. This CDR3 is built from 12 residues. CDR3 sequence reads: CAWSVSDTEAFF. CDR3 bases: TGTGCCTGGAGTGTCTCGGACACTGAAGCTTTCTTT.